This TCR beta chain was identified in a study of OX40 agonist ivuxolimab in advanced cancers. For the study at large: The dose-escalation cohort had hepatocellular carcinoma, melanoma, renal cell or head and neck cancer. Study results and caveats: The mean number of expanded clones was higher in CD8+ T cells than in CD4+. Blood T cells, both CD4+ and CD8+, expanded clonally by week 6 at 0.1 to 3.0 mg/kg.

Libraries were prepared by immunoSEQ multiplex PCR; TCRdb keeps only in-frame clonotypes and omits some of them. The sample carries some 95,000 clones, more than 85% recorded once. Germline CDR1 and CDR2: LNHDA and SQIVND (reference sequence). V dropped 7 bases and J dropped 5 bases, with 12 bases sitting between them. The CDR3 totals 13 residues. In regard to this clone: Its target is unknown.

The clonotype comes from an adult with an advanced solid tumor such as melanoma, head and neck, liver or kidney cancer. Sequences were derived from CD4+ or CD8+ T cells sorted from blood, sampled in a trial of the OX40 agonist ivuxolimab. The chain uses TRBV19 and TRBJ1-3; weak D call: TRBD1 (6 bases). CDR3: CASTGADRNTIYF. Here the CDR3 DNA reads TGTGCCAGTACGGGGGCAGATCGAAACACCATATATTTT.